This T cell receptor (beta chain) appears in the sequencing data of a study of blood T cell repertoires in COVID-19. Overall study context: The samples span acute and convalescent COVID-19 from the United States, Italy and Spain.

The CDR3 runs 14 residues. V was clipped by 0 bases and J by 3 bases, with 8 bases between them. Per germline, CDR1 MNHEY and CDR2 SMNVEV (reference sequence). TCRdb keeps only in-frame clones here, not all; method: immunoSEQ multiplex PCR. Of more than 95,000 clones listed, 82% were seen once; the top ten hold less than 8%. The sequencing input was peripheral blood. This rearrangement joins TRBV27 to TRBJ1-2; D not certain. This TCR was recovered from a man in his 70s with active or convalescent COVID-19. The CDR3 here is CASSLSGGDYGYTF. The DNA of the CDR3 is TGTGCCAGCAGTTTATCTGGCGGGGACTATGGCTACACCTTC.